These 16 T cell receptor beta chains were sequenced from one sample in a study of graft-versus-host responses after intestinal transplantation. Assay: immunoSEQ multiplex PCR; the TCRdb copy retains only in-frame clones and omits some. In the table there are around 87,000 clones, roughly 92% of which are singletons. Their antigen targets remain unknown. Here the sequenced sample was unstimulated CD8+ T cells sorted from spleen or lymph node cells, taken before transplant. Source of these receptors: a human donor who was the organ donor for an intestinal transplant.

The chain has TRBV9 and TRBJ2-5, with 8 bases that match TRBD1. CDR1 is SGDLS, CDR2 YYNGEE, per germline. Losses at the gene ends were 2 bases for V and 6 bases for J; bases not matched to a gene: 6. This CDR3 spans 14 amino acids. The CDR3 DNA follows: TGTGCCAGCAGCGTGACAGGGGATCAGAAGACCCAGTACTTC. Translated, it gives CASSVTGDQKTQYF.

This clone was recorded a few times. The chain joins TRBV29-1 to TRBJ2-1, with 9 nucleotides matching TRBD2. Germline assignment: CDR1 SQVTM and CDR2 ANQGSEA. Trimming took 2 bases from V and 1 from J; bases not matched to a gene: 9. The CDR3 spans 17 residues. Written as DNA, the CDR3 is TGCAGCGTTGAACGGATAGGACTAGCGAGTTCCTACAATGAGCAGTTCTTC. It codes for CSVERIGLASSYNEQFF.

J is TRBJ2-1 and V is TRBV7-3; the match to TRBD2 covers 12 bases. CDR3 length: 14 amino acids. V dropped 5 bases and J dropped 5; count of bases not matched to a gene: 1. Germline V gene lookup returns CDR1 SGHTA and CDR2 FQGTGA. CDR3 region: CASSLAGGNNEQFF. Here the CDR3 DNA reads TGTGCCAGCAGCCTAGCGGGGGGGAACAATGAGCAGTTCTTC.

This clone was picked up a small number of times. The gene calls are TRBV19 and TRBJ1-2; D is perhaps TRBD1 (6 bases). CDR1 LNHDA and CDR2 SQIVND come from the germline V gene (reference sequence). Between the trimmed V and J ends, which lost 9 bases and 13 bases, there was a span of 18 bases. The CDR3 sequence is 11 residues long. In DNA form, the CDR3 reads TGTGCCAGCCTCGACAGGTCCCACTTCACCTTC. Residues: CASLDRSHFTF.

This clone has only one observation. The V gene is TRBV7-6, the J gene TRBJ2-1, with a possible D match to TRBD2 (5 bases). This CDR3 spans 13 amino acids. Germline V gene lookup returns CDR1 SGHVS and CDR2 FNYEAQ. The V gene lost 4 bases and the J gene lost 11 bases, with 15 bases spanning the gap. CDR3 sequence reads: CASSSLPTSKQFF. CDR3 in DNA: TGTGCCAGCAGCTCACTCCCCACTAGTAAGCAGTTCTTC. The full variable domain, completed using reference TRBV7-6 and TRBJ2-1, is GAGVSQSPRYKVTKRGQDVALRCDPISGHVSLYWYRQALGQGPEFLTYFNYEAQQDKSGLPNDRFSAERPEGSISTLTIQRTEQRDSAMYRCASSSLPTSKQFFGPGTRLTVL.

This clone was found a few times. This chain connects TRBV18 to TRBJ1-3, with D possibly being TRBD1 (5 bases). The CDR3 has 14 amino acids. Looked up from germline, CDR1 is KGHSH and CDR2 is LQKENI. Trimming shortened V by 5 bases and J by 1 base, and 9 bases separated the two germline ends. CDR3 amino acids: CASSIGTSGNTIYF. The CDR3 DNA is TGTGCCAGCTCAATAGGGACTTCTGGAAACACCATATATTTT.

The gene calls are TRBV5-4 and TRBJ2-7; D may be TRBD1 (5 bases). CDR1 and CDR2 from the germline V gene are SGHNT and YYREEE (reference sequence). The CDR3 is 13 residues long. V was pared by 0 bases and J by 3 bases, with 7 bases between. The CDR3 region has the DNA TGTGCCAGCAGCTTGGGAACAGGCTACGAGCAGTACTTC. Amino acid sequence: CASSLGTGYEQYF.

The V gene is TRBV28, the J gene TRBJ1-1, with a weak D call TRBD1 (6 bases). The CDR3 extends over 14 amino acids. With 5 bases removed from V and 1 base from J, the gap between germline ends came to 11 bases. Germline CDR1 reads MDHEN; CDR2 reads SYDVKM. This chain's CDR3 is CASSPRQENTEAFF. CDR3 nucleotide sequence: TGTGCCAGCAGTCCCCGACAGGAGAACACTGAAGCTTTCTTT.

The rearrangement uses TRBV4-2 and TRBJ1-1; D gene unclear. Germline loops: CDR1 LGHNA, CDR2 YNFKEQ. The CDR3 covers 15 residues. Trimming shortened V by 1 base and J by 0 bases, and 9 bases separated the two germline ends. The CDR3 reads CASSQVIQLNTEAFF. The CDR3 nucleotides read TGTGCCAGCAGCCAAGTTATACAGCTGAACACTGAAGCTTTCTTT.

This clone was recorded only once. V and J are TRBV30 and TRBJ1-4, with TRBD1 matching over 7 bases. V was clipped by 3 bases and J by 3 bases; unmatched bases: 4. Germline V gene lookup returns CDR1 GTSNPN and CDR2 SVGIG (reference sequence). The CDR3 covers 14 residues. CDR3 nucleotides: TGTGCCTGGAGCATTGGGACAGCTAATGAAAAACTGTTTTTT. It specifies CAWSIGTANEKLFF. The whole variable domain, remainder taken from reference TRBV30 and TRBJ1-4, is SQTIHQWPATLVQPVGSPLSLECTVEGTSNPNLYWYRQAAGRGLQLLFYSVGIGQISSEVPQNLSASRPQDRQFILSSKKLLLSDSGFYLCAWSIGTANEKLFFGSGTQLSVL.

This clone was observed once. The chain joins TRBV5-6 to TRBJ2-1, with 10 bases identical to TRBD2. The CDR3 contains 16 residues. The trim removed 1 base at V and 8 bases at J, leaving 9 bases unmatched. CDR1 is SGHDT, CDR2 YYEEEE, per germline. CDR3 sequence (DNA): TGTGCCAGCAGCTTGAAGCCTAGCGGGGGTAGGTATGAGCAGTTCTTC. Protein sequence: CASSLKPSGGRYEQFF.

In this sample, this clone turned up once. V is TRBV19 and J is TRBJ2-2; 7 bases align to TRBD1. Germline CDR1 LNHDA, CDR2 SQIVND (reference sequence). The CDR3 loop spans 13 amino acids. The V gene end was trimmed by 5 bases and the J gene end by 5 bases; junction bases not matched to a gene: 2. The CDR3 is CASSLTGTGELFF. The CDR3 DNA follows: TGTGCCAGTAGTCTGACAGGGACCGGGGAGCTGTTTTTT.

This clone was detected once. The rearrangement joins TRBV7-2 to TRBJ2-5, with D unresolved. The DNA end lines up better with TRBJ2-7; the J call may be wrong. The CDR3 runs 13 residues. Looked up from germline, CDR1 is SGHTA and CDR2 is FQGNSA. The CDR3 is CASTILLGYEQYF. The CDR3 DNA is TGTGCCAGCACCATACTACTTGGTTACGAGCAGTACTTC.

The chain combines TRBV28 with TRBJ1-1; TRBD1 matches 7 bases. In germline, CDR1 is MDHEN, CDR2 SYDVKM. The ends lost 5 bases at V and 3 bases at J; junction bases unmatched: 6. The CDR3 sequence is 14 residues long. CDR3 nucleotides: TGTGCCAGCAGTCCCGGGACAGAAGACACTGAAGCTTTCTTT. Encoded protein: CASSPGTEDTEAFF.

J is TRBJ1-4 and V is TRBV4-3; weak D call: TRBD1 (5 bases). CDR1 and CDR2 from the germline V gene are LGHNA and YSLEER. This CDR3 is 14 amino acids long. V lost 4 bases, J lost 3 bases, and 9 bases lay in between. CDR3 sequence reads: CASSRGVANEKLFF. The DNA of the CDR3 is TGCGCCAGCAGCCGGGGGGTGGCTAATGAAAAACTGTTTTTT.

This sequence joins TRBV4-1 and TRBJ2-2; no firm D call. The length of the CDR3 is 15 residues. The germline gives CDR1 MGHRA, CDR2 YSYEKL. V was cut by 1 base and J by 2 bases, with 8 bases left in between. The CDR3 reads CASSQAGVNTGELFF. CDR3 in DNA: TGCGCCAGCAGCCAAGCAGGCGTTAACACCGGGGAGCTGTTTTTT.